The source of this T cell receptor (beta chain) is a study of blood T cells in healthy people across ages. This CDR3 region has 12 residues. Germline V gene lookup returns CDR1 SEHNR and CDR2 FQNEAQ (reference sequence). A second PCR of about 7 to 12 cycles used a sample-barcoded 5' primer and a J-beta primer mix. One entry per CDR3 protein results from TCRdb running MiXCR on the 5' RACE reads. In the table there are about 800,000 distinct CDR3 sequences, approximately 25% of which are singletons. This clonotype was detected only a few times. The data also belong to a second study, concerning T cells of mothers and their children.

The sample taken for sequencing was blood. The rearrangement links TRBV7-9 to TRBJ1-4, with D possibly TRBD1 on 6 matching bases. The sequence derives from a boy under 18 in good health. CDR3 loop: CASGAFLEKLFF. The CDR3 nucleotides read TGTGCGTCGGGGGCCTTCCTCGAAAAACTGTTTTTT. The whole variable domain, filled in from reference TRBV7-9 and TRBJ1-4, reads DTGVSQNPRHKITKRGQNVTFRCDPISEHNRLYWYRQTLGQGPEFLTYFQNEAQLEKSRLLSDRFSAERPKGSFSTLEIQRTEQGDSAMYLCASGAFLEKLFFGSGTQLSVL.